The 32 T cell receptor beta chains below all came from one sample that was sequenced in a study of human T cells and chemical hapten exposure (dated by TCRdb to the early 2020s). The time point label for this specimen denotes: pre-sensitization, week 0. The treatment or condition label of this sample denotes: therapeutic diphenylcyclopropenone sensitization with weekly scalp DPC. The library was built by means of RACE. Instrument used: NextSeq 500. TCRdb took the public reads, trimmed them with fastp at Q25, ran MiXCR for clone calling and kept in-frame beta chains. Each CDR3 protein appears once, grouped with its most common genes and DNA. A total of around 120,000 distinct CDR3 sequences appear in this sample, about 13% of them only once. The ten biggest clones cover 2.5% to 3.5% of the sample. Sequencing used whole blood, obtained in connection with sensitization to the hapten diphenylcyclopropenone (DPC). Receptor source: a woman aged 18-29 years with alopecia areata. Some clones in this sample may be carry-over from other donors' samples.

The chain is built from TRBV7-9 and TRBJ1-2; D gene unclear. Germline lookup yields CDR1 SEHNR and CDR2 FQNEAQ (reference sequence). This CDR3 has 13 amino acids. The ends were cut back, 5 bases at V and 4 bases at J, with 11 bases in the middle. CDR3: CASSPPSGYGYTF. CDR3 coding DNA: TGTGCCAGCAGCCCCCCCAGCGGCTATGGCTACACCTTC.

V usage is TRBV6-6 and J usage is TRBJ1-2; D is undetermined. The CDR3 covers 13 residues. Germline CDR1 reads MNHNY; CDR2 reads SVGAGI (reference sequence). V shed 2 bases and J shed 8 bases, with 12 bases lying between them. The CDR3 loop is CASSYQAPRGYTF. The CDR3 nucleotides read TGTGCCAGCAGTTACCAAGCCCCCCGGGGCTACACCTTC.

At least ten counts were recorded for this clonotype. V is TRBV20-1 and J is TRBJ1-5; TRBD1 might be the D (6 bases). The germline gives CDR1 DFQATT, CDR2 SNEGSKA (reference sequence). The germline V and J ends were trimmed by 6 bases and 6 bases, with 15 bases remaining between them. CDR3 length: 13 amino acids. This chain's CDR3 is CSAGDRWGQPQHF. DNA of the CDR3: TGCAGTGCGGGAGACAGGTGGGGTCAGCCCCAGCATTTT.

The chain employs TRBV18 and TRBJ1-5, with 8 bases matching TRBD1. Germline CDR1 KGHSH, CDR2 LQKENI. The V gene end was trimmed by 3 bases and the J gene end by 5 bases; junction bases not matched to a gene: 3. The CDR3 has 14 residues. The CDR3 is CASSPDRDDQPQHF. CDR3 in DNA: TGTGCCAGCTCACCGGACAGGGATGATCAGCCCCAGCATTTT.

This clonotype was detected many times. The chain recombines TRBV12-3 or TRBV12-4 with TRBJ1-5; D is ambiguous. V was clipped by 6 bases and J by 3 bases, with 15 bases between them. The length of the CDR3 is 15 residues. The CDR3 region has the DNA TGTGCCAGCAGCCTCCGGCAGGCCTCCAATCAGCCCCAGCATTTT. It encodes CASSLRQASNQPQHF.

This clonotype was counted a few times. V gene TRBV20-1 combines with J gene TRBJ1-5; D unclear. The germline gives CDR1 DFQATT, CDR2 SNEGSKA (reference sequence). Trimming stripped 5 bases from V and 0 bases from J, with 17 bases between. The length of the CDR3 is 16 residues. CDR3: CSALLIDIRSNQPQHF. CDR3 coding DNA: TGCAGTGCTCTATTGATCGACATCCGTAGCAATCAGCCCCAGCATTTT.

The chain joins TRBV6-5 to TRBJ1-6; D is unresolved. This CDR3 has 14 residues. The germline CDR1 and CDR2 sequences are MNHEY and SVGAGI. Between the trimmed V and J ends, which lost 5 bases and 7 bases, there was a span of 12 bases. The DNA for the CDR3 is TGTGCCAGCAGTAAAACAGTGGGGAATTCACCCCTCCACTTT. It is translated as CASSKTVGNSPLHF.

This clonotype occurred a few times. The rearrangement joins TRBV6-5 to TRBJ2-1, with 10 bases lining up with TRBD2. Trimming at V came to 6 bases and at J to 4 bases, leaving 6 bases not matched to a gene. The CDR3 is made up of 15 amino acids. Germline values: CDR1 MNHEY, CDR2 SVGAGI. The CDR3: CASSPRTSGYNEQFF. The CDR3, as DNA: TGTGCCAGCAGCCCCCGGACTAGCGGATACAATGAGCAGTTCTTC.

This clonotype showed up just a few times. The chain combines TRBV4-3 with TRBJ2-2; D might be TRBD2 (7 bases). The CDR3 loop spans 16 amino acids. Trimming cost V 7 bases and J 0 bases, with 15 bases left between them. CDR1 and CDR2 from the germline V gene are LGHNA and YSLEER. The CDR3 loop is CASTPRGAPNTGELFF. Here the CDR3 DNA reads TGCGCCAGCACCCCTCGGGGGGCCCCGAACACCGGGGAGCTGTTTTTT.

The V gene is TRBV20-1, the J gene TRBJ1-1, with D perhaps matching TRBD1 (5 bases). The CDR3 has 16 residues. Per the germline V gene, CDR1 is DFQATT and CDR2 is SNEGSKA (reference sequence). V was pared by 5 bases and J by 0 bases, with 19 bases between. The CDR3 sequence is CSAPGPGVGMNTEAFF. The CDR3 nucleotides are TGCAGTGCTCCAGGTCCGGGGGTAGGCATGAACACTGAAGCTTTCTTT.

This clonotype was observed at least ten times. The J gene is TRBJ1-5, the V gene TRBV19, with TRBD1 matching over 8 bases. Trimming took 8 bases from V and 0 from J; bases not matched to a gene: 9. The germline CDR1 and CDR2 sequences are LNHDA and SQIVND (reference sequence). The CDR3 extends over 16 amino acids. In DNA, the CDR3 is TGTGCCAGTGCTTCCAGGGGGCTGCCTAGCAATCAGCCCCAGCATTTT. Protein sequence: CASASRGLPSNQPQHF.

The genes are TRBV3-1 and TRBJ1-1; D is uncertain. V was cut by 4 bases and J by 0 bases, with 6 bases left in between. Germline V lookup: CDR1 LGHDT, CDR2 YNNKEL (reference sequence). The CDR3 length is 13 residues. CDR3 bases: TGTGCCAGCAGCCTCACAATGAACACTGAAGCTTTCTTT. This gives the protein CASSLTMNTEAFF.

The chain employs TRBV27 and TRBJ1-1; D unclear. The CDR3 spans 14 residues. Germline CDR1 MNHEY, CDR2 SMNVEV (reference sequence). Trimming stripped 3 bases from V and 0 bases from J, with 8 bases between. The CDR3 DNA reads as TGTGCCAGCAGTTTTGTAGGGCTGAACACTGAAGCTTTCTTT. It encodes CASSFVGLNTEAFF.

There are a few counts of this clonotype. V usage is TRBV28 and J usage is TRBJ2-7; 12 bases match TRBD1. After removal of 7 bases from V and 7 bases from J, the junction contained 5 bases not matched to a gene. There are 13 residues in the CDR3. Germline loops: CDR1 MDHEN, CDR2 SYDVKM. The CDR3 loop is CASNRDRGREQYF. CDR3 sequence (DNA): TGTGCCAGCAACCGGGACAGGGGGCGTGAGCAGTACTTC.

This clonotype came up a few times. The chain employs TRBV11-2 and TRBJ2-2; no firm D call. The CDR3 has 17 amino acids. The V gene lost 0 bases and the J gene lost 0 bases, with 11 bases spanning the gap. Germline CDR1 reads SGHAT; CDR2 reads FQNNGV. The DNA for the CDR3 is TGTGCCAGCAGCTTAGATCTGGGGTGGCCGAACACCGGGGAGCTGTTTTTT. This sequence encodes CASSLDLGWPNTGELFF. The full variable domain, completed using reference TRBV11-2 and TRBJ2-2, is EAGVAQSPRYKIIEKRQSVAFWCNPISGHATLYWYQQILGQGPKLLIQFQNNGVVDDSQLPKDRFSAERLKGVDSTLKIQPAKLEDSAVYLCASSLDLGWPNTGELFFGEGSRLTVL.

This sequence joins TRBV2 and TRBJ2-1, with D unresolved. The V gene lost 10 bases and the J gene lost 5 bases, with 9 bases spanning the gap. CDR3 length equals 11 residues. In germline, CDR1 is SNHLY, CDR2 FYNNEI. For the CDR3, the DNA is TGTGCCACCTTTTGGAACAATGAGCAGTTCTTC. Amino acids: CATFWNNEQFF.

Ten or more counts support this clonotype. The rearrangement uses TRBV7-2 and TRBJ1-1, with D maybe TRBD1 (6 bases). Germline values: CDR1 SGHTA, CDR2 FQGNSA. Trimming pared 4 bases from V and 2 bases from J, leaving 20 bases between. This CDR3 has 17 residues. Here the CDR3 DNA reads TGTGCCAGCAGCTCCGCAATTCGACAGGCCCGAAACACTGAAGCTTTCTTT. Translated: CASSSAIRQARNTEAFF.

This chain connects TRBV7-2 to TRBJ1-6; D is possibly TRBD1 (5 bases). Looked up from germline, CDR1 is SGHTA and CDR2 is FQGNSA. The CDR3 covers 14 residues. Trimming left V 1 base short and J 7 bases short, with 8 bases between. Here the CDR3 reads CASSLVQGNSPLHF. As DNA, the CDR3 is TGTGCCAGCAGCTTAGTCCAGGGAAATTCACCCCTCCACTTT. Together with reference TRBV7-2 and TRBJ1-6, the CDR3 gives the full variable domain: GAGVSQSPSNKVTEKGKDVELRCDPISGHTALYWYRQSLGQGLEFLIYFQGNSAPDKSGLPSDRFSAERTGGSVSTLTIQRTQQEDSAVYLCASSLVQGNSPLHFGNGTRLTVT.

The genes are TRBV5-5 and TRBJ1-2, with 7 bases matching TRBD1. From germline, CDR1 is SGHKS and CDR2 YYEKEE (reference sequence). V dropped 2 bases and J dropped 3; count of bases not matched to a gene: 4. The CDR3 is made up of 14 amino acids. The CDR3 DNA reads as TGTGCCAGCAGCTTAACAGGGGTCGACTATGGCTACACCTTC. This translates into CASSLTGVDYGYTF.

V and J are TRBV24-1 and TRBJ1-5; D not resolved. CDR3 length: 14 amino acids. CDR1 is KGHDR and CDR2 is SFDVKD in the germline V gene. The ends were cut back, 4 bases at V and 0 bases at J, with 6 bases in the middle. Here the CDR3 reads CATSDTDSNQPQHF. The CDR3 DNA sequence: TGTGCCACCAGTGACACTGATAGCAATCAGCCCCAGCATTTT.

This clonotype was seen only a few times. The chain is built from TRBV4-3 and TRBJ2-1; TRBD1 matches at 7 bases. The germline V gene encodes CDR1 LGHNA and CDR2 YSLEER. The V and J ends lost 4 bases and 6 bases, in that order; junction bases with no gene match: 9. This CDR3 spans 15 amino acids. CDR3 sequence: CASSPTGYRANEQFF. DNA for the CDR3: TGCGCCAGCAGCCCGACAGGGTATAGGGCCAATGAGCAGTTCTTC.

This clonotype was observed at least ten times. The V gene is TRBV7-6, the J gene TRBJ1-6; TRBD1 matches at 10 bases. This CDR3 is built from 14 residues. With 5 bases clipped from V and 10 bases from J, the junction kept 5 bases outside the gene matches. Germline values: CDR1 SGHVS, CDR2 FNYEAQ. The CDR3 sequence: CASSPGTGVSPLHF. CDR3 DNA: TGTGCCAGCAGCCCCGGGACAGGGGTATCACCCCTCCACTTT.

The V gene is TRBV7-9, the J gene TRBJ2-3, with D perhaps matching TRBD2 (6 bases). The V and J ends lost 3 bases and 2 bases respectively, with 12 bases between them. Per germline, CDR1 SEHNR and CDR2 FQNEAQ (reference sequence). This CDR3 comprises 15 residues. Here the CDR3 reads CASSLGSGNTDTQYF. The CDR3 region has the DNA TGTGCCAGCAGCTTGGGTAGCGGAAACACAGATACGCAGTATTTT.

At least ten counts were recorded for this clonotype. The V gene is TRBV3-1, the J gene TRBJ1-1; no definite D call. This CDR3 comprises 13 residues. Germline assignment: CDR1 LGHDT and CDR2 YNNKEL (reference sequence). Deletions cut 4 bases from V and 3 bases from J, with 9 bases between. The DNA of the CDR3 is TGTGCCAGCAGCCTAGGGCTCGACACTGAAGCTTTCTTT. Residues: CASSLGLDTEAFF. The complete variable domain, with remaining parts taken from reference TRBV3-1 and TRBJ1-1, reads DTAVSQTPKYLVTQMGNDKSIKCEQNLGHDTMYWYKQDSKKFLKIMFSYNNKELIINETVPNRFSPKSPDKAHLNLHINSLELGDSAVYFCASSLGLDTEAFFGQGTRLTVV.

The V call is TRBV12-3 or TRBV12-4, the J call TRBJ1-2; a possible D gene is TRBD1 (5 bases). The CDR3 loop spans 13 amino acids. Trimming removed 5 bases at V and 4 bases at J, with 11 bases between. For the CDR3, the DNA is TGTGCCAGCAGTGGCGTCGGGGCCTATGGCTACACCTTC. It yields the protein CASSGVGAYGYTF.

This clonotype was counted between two and nine times. The V gene is TRBV20-1, the J gene TRBJ2-3; no reliable D call. Germline loops: CDR1 DFQATT, CDR2 SNEGSKA (reference sequence). The V end lost 3 bases, the J end lost 4 bases, and 17 bases lay between the germline ends. This CDR3 comprises 15 residues. CDR3 coding DNA: TGCAGTGCTAGTGTACCGGCGTTAGGTCCAGATACGCAGTATTTT. It specifies CSASVPALGPDTQYF.

This clonotype occurred once. The rearrangement links TRBV6-6 to TRBJ2-4; D is unresolved. The CDR3 has 16 amino acids. V gave up 4 bases and J gave up 6 bases, with 19 bases separating them. CDR1 is MNHNY, CDR2 SVGAGI, per germline (reference sequence). The CDR3 protein is CASSFGLPSMGNIQYF. The CDR3 nucleotides read TGTGCCAGCAGTTTCGGCCTCCCGTCTATGGGAAACATTCAGTACTTC.

The V call is TRBV5-4, the J call TRBJ1-3; 11 positions match TRBD1. There are 18 residues in the CDR3. CDR1 and CDR2 from the germline V gene are SGHNT and YYREEE (reference sequence). The V segment lost 0 bases and the J segment 4 bases; nucleotides outside the gene matches: 9. In nucleotides, the CDR3 is TGTGCCAGCAGCTTGGTTATTGGGACAGGGGGAAGAGGAAACACCATATATTTT. Protein product: CASSLVIGTGGRGNTIYF.

This clonotype occurred a few times. The chain links TRBV7-6 to TRBJ2-3, with 9 bases matching TRBD1. The V segment lost 0 bases and the J segment 6 bases; nucleotides outside the gene matches: 7. The CDR3 runs 16 residues. Per the germline V gene, CDR1 is SGHVS and CDR2 is FNYEAQ. CDR3 in DNA: TGTGCCAGCAGCTTAGCTACCGGGACAGGGAGCGATACGCAGTATTTT. Translating gives CASSLATGTGSDTQYF. The full variable domain, in which reference TRBV7-6 and TRBJ2-3 provide the parts outside the CDR3, is GAGVSQSPRYKVTKRGQDVALRCDPISGHVSLYWYRQALGQGPEFLTYFNYEAQQDKSGLPNDRFSAERPEGSISTLTIQRTEQRDSAMYRCASSLATGTGSDTQYFGPGTRLTVL.

This clonotype showed up just a few times. The gene calls are TRBV27 and TRBJ1-4, with D unclear. V was cut by 5 bases and J by 7 bases, with 8 bases left in between. The CDR3 contains 12 residues. The germline gives CDR1 MNHEY, CDR2 SMNVEV (reference sequence). DNA of the CDR3: TGTGCCAGCAGTGGAGTGGGTGAAAAACTGTTTTTT. Protein: CASSGVGEKLFF.

This clonotype turned up a few times. The gene calls are TRBV28 and TRBJ2-7; D gene unclear. The CDR3 length is 14 residues. CDR1 is MDHEN and CDR2 is SYDVKM in the germline V gene. Trimming stripped 3 bases from V and 2 bases from J, with 11 bases between. DNA of the CDR3: TGTGCCAGCAGTTTTATTCGGGCACCCTACGAGCAGTACTTC. It yields the protein CASSFIRAPYEQYF. Full variable domain (rest looked up from reference TRBV28 and TRBJ2-7): DVKVTQSSRYLVKRTGEKVFLECVQDMDHENMFWYRQDPGLGLRLIYFSYDVKMKEKGDIPEGYSVSREKKERFSLILESASTNQTSMYLCASSFIRAPYEQYFGPGTRLTVT.

The table lists this clonotype with many counts. The chain has TRBV28 and TRBJ2-5; D is ambiguous. The CDR3 contains 13 residues. Germline V gene data show CDR1 as MDHEN and CDR2 as SYDVKM. V lost 5 bases, J lost 5 bases, and 12 bases lay in between. The CDR3 DNA is TGTGCCAGCAGTGGTCCTGCTCTGGAGACCCAGTACTTC. Translation: CASSGPALETQYF.